This is a list of T cell receptor beta chains from one sample in a study of T cell changes during pregnancy in multiple sclerosis. Method: immunoSEQ multiplex PCR; TCRdb's copy keeps in-frame clones and lacks some. The sample yields under 110,000 clones, 91% seen once. Sequenced here: peripheral blood, sampled in the second trimester of pregnancy. The receptors stem from a female donor with multiple sclerosis, enrolled in a pregnancy study. Both conserved end residues are part of each CDR3. A D gene is named only where the DNA matches it firmly. Only some rows state a clone size, as once, few, many or a class for expanded clones.

>TRBJ1-2|TRBD1|once|TRBV6-5
CASSLGQGQGYTF
TGTGCCAGCAGCCTTGGACAGGGGCAAGGCTACACCTTC
>TRBJ2-2|NA|NA|TRBV28
CASSLGGKAGELFF
TGTGCCAGCAGTTTAGGAGGGAAGGCCGGGGAGCTGTTTTTT
>TRBJ1-4|TRBD1|NA|TRBV5-1
CASSFTTGHGEKLFF
TGCGCCAGCAGCTTTACGACAGGGCATGGGGAAAAACTGTTTTTT
>TRBJ2-7|TRBD2|NA|TRBV11-3
CASSTGLAGNEQYF
TGTGCCAGCAGCACTGGACTAGCGGGAAACGAGCAGTACTTC
>TRBJ2-7|NA|NA|TRBV18
CASSPGGEQYF
TGTGCCAGCTCACCGGGAGGCGAGCAGTACTTC
>TRBJ2-1|TRBD2|NA|TRBV28
CASSPSLAGGSYNEQFF
TGTGCCAGCAGCCCGTCACTAGCGGGAGGATCCTACAATGAGCAGTTCTTC
>TRBJ2-1|NA|NA|TRBV19
CASSPSVRSYNEQFF
TGTGCCAGTAGTCCATCAGTACGCTCCTACAATGAGCAGTTCTTC
>TRBJ1-5|NA|NA|TRBV6-1
CASGRSNQPQHF
TGTGCCAGCGGCAGGTCGAATCAGCCCCAGCATTTT
>TRBJ2-1|TRBD2|NA|TRBV29-1
CIIGAGLGDEQFF
TGCATCATTGGGGCGGGACTAGGGGATGAGCAGTTCTTC
>TRBJ1-6|NA|NA|TRBV10-1
CASSPTARTSCGDSPLHF
TGCGCCAGCAGTCCGACAGCCCGGACATCCTGCGGCGATTCACCCCTCCACTTT
>TRBJ1-3|NA|NA|TRBV6-5
CASRREVSGNTIYF
TGTGCCAGCAGGCGAGAGGTCTCTGGAAACACCATATATTTT
>TRBJ2-2|NA|once|TRBV9
CASSVEPNPNTGELFF
TGTGCCAGCAGCGTAGAGCCCAACCCAAACACCGGGGAGCTGTTTTTT
>TRBJ2-7|TRBD2|many|TRBV19
CASSVTLGLGSHEQYF
TGTGCCAGTAGTGTTACCCTTGGACTAGGCAGCCACGAGCAGTACTTC
>TRBJ1-2|NA|NA|TRBV19
CASSIARAVGYTF
TGTGCCAGTAGTATAGCCAGGGCAGTCGGCTACACCTTC
>TRBJ1-2|NA|few|TRBV5-6
CASSPTDRPNYGYTF
TGTGCCAGCAGCCCTACAGACAGACCTAACTATGGCTACACCTTC
>TRBJ2-7|NA|NA|TRBV5-1
CASSLGTTYEQYF
TGCGCCAGCAGCTTGGGGACAACCTACGAGCAGTACTTC
>TRBJ1-5|NA|NA|TRBV19
CASSRDKDSNQPQHF
TGTGCCAGTTCCCGGGACAAAGATAGCAATCAGCCCCAGCATTTT
>TRBJ2-7|TRBD2|NA|TRBV9
CASSVGGLAGVKDEQYF
TGTGCCAGCAGCGTAGGGGGACTAGCGGGAGTCAAAGACGAGCAGTACTTC
>TRBJ1-3|NA|NA|TRBV9
CASSVEAGQSSGNTIYF
TGTGCCAGCAGCGTAGAGGCAGGCCAGAGCTCTGGAAACACCATATATTTT
>TRBJ2-1|NA|NA|TRBV19
CASSILEGILGDNEQFF
TGTGCCAGTAGTATTCTTGAAGGCATTTTAGGGGACAATGAGCAGTTCTTC
>TRBJ2-7|TRBD1|NA|TRBV29-1
CSVLQGHKQYF
TGCAGCGTTCTACAGGGGCACAAGCAGTACTTC
>TRBJ1-4|NA|NA|TRBV6-5
CASTETGGGRKLFF
TGTGCCAGCACCGAGACCGGGGGGGGAAGGAAACTGTTTTTT
>TRBJ2-7|NA|NA|TRBV6-1
CATKTGLSSYEQYF
TGTGCCACAAAGACAGGCCTGAGCTCCTACGAGCAGTACTTC
>TRBJ1-5|NA|NA|TRBV21-1
CASRRGYNQPQHF
TGTGCCAGCAGAAGAGGGTACAATCAGCCCCAGCATTTT
>TRBJ1-5|NA|once|TRBV19
CASSMNEGWGNQPQHF
TGTGCCAGTAGTATGAATGAGGGTTGGGGCAATCAGCCCCAGCATTTT
>TRBJ2-6|TRBD1|NA|TRBV19
CASRKRTGLTGANVLTF
TGTGCCAGTAGGAAGAGGACAGGGTTGACTGGGGCCAACGTCCTGACTTTC
>TRBJ1-5|NA|NA|TRBV18
CASSLGQSNQPQHF
TGTGCCAGCTCACTGGGGCAGAGCAATCAGCCCCAGCATTTT
>TRBJ1-4|NA|NA|TRBV6-1
CATPGADNEKLFF
TGTGCCACCCCTGGGGCAGATAATGAAAAACTGTTTTTT
>TRBJ1-1|NA|NA|TRBV2
CASSEALGRLMNTEAFF
TGTGCCAGCAGTGAAGCGCTGGGGAGATTGATGAACACTGAAGCTTTCTTT